This T cell receptor (beta chain) was obtained from a study of cytomegalovirus exposure and HLA in healthy donors. Findings and limits, study-wide: Productive status was seen about 90% or about 30% of the time for most TCR beta V segments in an earlier analysis. Generally TCR sequences proved uncommon, though certain public TCRs appeared in numerous donors.

The germline CDR1 and CDR2 sequences are WNHNN and SYGVQD (reference sequence). This CDR3 is 15 amino acids long. Trimming took 0 bases from V and 4 from J, leaving 12 bases between them. Notes on this clone: The antigen remains undetermined.

The PCR used 60 Vbeta and 13 Jbeta primers. Per the study methods: About 12 million shared chains were among the 60 million to 80 million unique TCR beta chains that a later analysis counted. Produced via immunoSEQ multiplex PCR; TCRdb's table is partial and in-frame only. V and J calls and clone size follow that table, whereas D and trimming were derived from the DNA. The table shows approximately 90,000 clones, with 75% to 85% occurring only once. J is TRBJ1-1 and V is TRBV10-1; D is undetermined. The receptor was isolated from a woman aged 40 to 49 in good health and CMV-seronegative. Material for sequencing was PBMCs. The CDR3 loop reads CASSESRRIGTEAFF. DNA of the CDR3: TGCGCCAGCAGTGAGTCGAGGAGGATCGGCACTGAAGCTTTCTTT.